This T cell receptor (beta chain) is drawn from a study of T cell repertoires in cytomegalovirus infection. The overall study: Selected CMV epitopes included recently identified HLA-C-restricted ones as well as well-studied HLA-B-restricted ones. Matching HLA type and CMV infection were both indicated by public TCR beta signatures. Study-wide results and caveats: Carriers of CMV plus the relevant HLA were identified by cumulative public TCR beta family frequency. Ex vivo, HLA-C-restricted CMV-specific TCR beta clonotypes prevailed over the rest of the response.

V was cut by 2 bases and J by 3 bases, with 8 bases left in between. The CDR3 sequence is 13 residues long. Per the germline V gene, CDR1 is SGHVS and CDR2 is FQNEAQ. TCRdb used MiXCR to reprocess the reads, holding one entry per CDR3 protein. The sample lists approximately 390,000 distinct CDR3 sequences; about 34% were seen once. There are a few counts of this clonotype. The antigen remains undetermined. The source material was cultured PBMCs, sampled from culture after CMV antigen stimulation. The origin of this receptor is a human donor in good health (CMV status not recorded). Some clones in this sample may be carry-over from other donors' samples. The chain joins TRBV7-8 to TRBJ2-7, with D hard to call. DNA for the CDR3: TGTGCCAGCAGCTTACAGGAAATCTACGAGCAGTACTTC. It codes for CASSLQEIYEQYF.